This passage covers 9 T cell receptor beta chains from one sample sequenced in a study of T cell responses to AZD1222 COVID-19 vaccine (dated by TCRdb to 2020 to 2022). The time point label, read with the paper, signifies: baseline before first vaccination. Library generation was performed with the immunoSEQ multiplex PCR assay. As stored in TCRdb, this immuneACCESS dataset retains in-frame rearrangements with V and J assigned. A fraction of the clones does not appear; measured against another copy, unresolved V genes explain less than half of the discrepancy, and the remainder lacks a known reason. The sample table records about 87,000 clones; around 89% of these occur just once. The ten largest clones add up to roughly 9% of the sample. The source was peripheral blood, collected on day 0 of AZD1222 vaccination. The receptor source for this set is an adult in good health.

The V call is TRBV6-5, the J call TRBJ1-5; TRBD1 matches 7 bases. After removal of 5 bases from V and 9 bases from J, the junction contained 4 bases not matched to a gene. CDR1 and CDR2 from the germline V gene are MNHEY and SVGAGI. This CDR3 has 12 residues. CDR3 in DNA: TGTGCCAGCAGTCCGAACAGGGGGCCCCAGCATTTT. Translation gives CASSPNRGPQHF.

This chain links TRBV7-2 with TRBJ1-1; no firm D call. Germline V gene data show CDR1 as SGHTA and CDR2 as FQGNSA. Trimming removed 1 base at V and 5 bases at J, with 8 bases between. CDR3 length: 13 residues. DNA for the CDR3: TGTGCCAGCAGCTTAGGACGTAGGACTGAAGCTTTCTTT. Amino acids: CASSLGRRTEAFF. Together with reference TRBV7-2 and TRBJ1-1, the CDR3 gives the full variable domain: GAGVSQSPSNKVTEKGKDVELRCDPISGHTALYWYRQSLGQGLEFLIYFQGNSAPDKSGLPSDRFSAERTGGSVSTLTIQRTQQEDSAVYLCASSLGRRTEAFFGQGTRLTVV.

The gene calls are TRBV15 and TRBJ2-1, with D maybe TRBD1 (5 bases). The ends were cut back, 0 bases at V and 13 bases at J, with 16 bases in the middle. Germline values: CDR1 LNHNV, CDR2 YYDKDF (reference sequence). The CDR3 sequence is 14 residues long. The CDR3 DNA is TGTGCCACCAGCAGAGATCAGCAGGGCGTCCCCCAGTTCTTC. It encodes CATSRDQQGVPQFF. Full variable domain (missing parts from reference TRBV15 and TRBJ2-1): DAMVIQNPRYQVTQFGKPVTLSCSQTLNHNVMYWYQQKSSQAPKLLFHYYDKDFNNEADTPDNFQSRRPNTSFCFLDIRSPGLGDTAMYLCATSRDQQGVPQFFGPGTRLTVL.

This clone appeared a single time. The chain employs TRBV9 and TRBJ2-2; 8 positions agree with TRBD1. There are 16 residues in the CDR3. CDR1 SGDLS and CDR2 YYNGEE come from the germline V gene. With V trimmed by 0 bases and J by 4 bases, 5 bases remained unmatched. In nucleotides, the CDR3 is TGTGCCAGCAGCGTAGTTAGGACAGGGACCACCGGGGAGCTGTTTTTT. It translates to CASSVVRTGTTGELFF.

The chain recombines TRBV27 with TRBJ2-1; a weak D match, TRBD1 (6 bases). CDR1 and CDR2 (germline): MNHEY, SMNVEV (reference sequence). The CDR3 spans 15 residues. V was clipped by 4 bases and J by 4 bases, with 14 bases between them. This CDR3 is CASSSPGHQYNEQFF. CDR3 nucleotides: TGTGCCAGCAGTTCACCGGGACACCAATACAATGAGCAGTTCTTC.

The chain uses TRBV6-5 and TRBJ2-1; TRBD2 is a possible D gene (6 bases). Trimming removed 6 bases at V and 7 bases at J, with 10 bases between. The CDR3 is made up of 12 amino acids. CDR1 is MNHEY and CDR2 is SVGAGI in the germline V gene. The CDR3 is CASRASGNEQFF. CDR3 coding DNA: TGTGCCAGCAGGGCCAGCGGGAATGAGCAGTTCTTC.

The genes are TRBV6-5 and TRBJ1-1; D unclear. Trimming shortened V by 0 bases and J by 11 bases, and 16 bases separated the two germline ends. Germline V gene sequence: CDR1 MNHEY, CDR2 SVGAGI. This CDR3 is 14 amino acids long. Here the CDR3 DNA reads TGTGCCAGCAGTTACTCGACTCAAGGTCAGGAGGCTTTCTTT. Encoded protein: CASSYSTQGQEAFF.

The chain is built from TRBV6-2 or TRBV6-3 and TRBJ2-5, with 11 nucleotides matching TRBD2. V was pared by 2 bases and J by 3 bases, with 5 bases of the junction left unmatched. The CDR3 spans 16 residues. Germline V gene lookup returns CDR1 MNHEY and CDR2 SVGEGT. CDR3 coding DNA: TGTGCCAGCAGTTACGGGACTAGCGGTATAAAAGAGACCCAGTACTTC. Protein product: CASSYGTSGIKETQYF.

The V gene is TRBV30, the J gene TRBJ2-7, with 7 bases matching TRBD1. The V gene end was trimmed by 7 bases and the J gene end by 1 base; junction bases not matched to a gene: 10. Germline V lookup: CDR1 GTSNPN, CDR2 SVGIG (reference sequence). The CDR3 has 14 amino acids. Here the CDR3 DNA reads TGTGCCTTAAGAGGGGGCGCATGGTCCTACGAGCAGTACTTC. It specifies CALRGGAWSYEQYF.